This TCR beta chain came from a study of post-analysis software for immune sequencing data. Study as a whole: Relapsing-remitting, secondary progressive and progressive-relapsing forms of multiple sclerosis all featured among disease courses.

In the case of this clonotype: Its antigen is unknown.

Regarding the study as a whole: The study found TRBV5-6, TRBV5-1 and TRBV20-1 among 4 or 5 TRBV segments more frequent in patients than controls. Under F measure analysis, samples from one preparation batch co-clustered strongly. Significantly decreased normalized Chao1 diversity was recorded for multiple sclerosis patients relative to controls.

From germline, CDR1 is SEHNR and CDR2 FQNEAQ (reference sequence). The CDR3 length is 12 residues. Trimming cost V 5 bases and J 17 bases, with 16 bases left between them. Libraries were made from TCR beta cDNA, and they carried unique molecular identifiers. TCRdb processed the PCR reads anew with MiXCR; each CDR3 protein has one entry. The data contain about 760,000 distinct CDR3 sequences, 25% to 30% of them singletons. Sample: blood. The chain joins TRBV7-9 to TRBJ1-6, with unresolved D. The clonotype was recovered from a girl between 5 and 17 years old with multiple sclerosis. CDR3 residues: CASSLASDSVHF. The CDR3 region has the DNA TGTGCCAGCAGCCTCGCATCCGACTCTGTCCACTTT.